The clone carrying this T cell receptor beta chain was seen a handful of times. The repertoire was sequenced with immunoSEQ multiplex PCR; TCRdb's copy has only in-frame clones and lacks some. The repertoire includes 150,000 to 200,000 clones, approximately 94% of them detected once, and around 1.5% sits in the top ten. The sample comes from a study of control samples from healthy donors and cancer patients. The CDR3 consists of 14 residues. The germline V and J ends were trimmed by 7 bases and 5 bases, with 18 bases remaining between them. Germline-derived CDR1 and CDR2 are SGHAT and FQNNGV. This rearrangement joins TRBV11-2 to TRBJ2-7; D could derive from TRBD1 or TRBD2 (6 bases each). The material sequenced was blood. The receptor was isolated from a man between 25 and 39 years old in good health. The CDR3 bases are TGTGCCAGCACCCCTACCGGGGGCGGCCACGAGCAGTACTTC. This encodes CASTPTGGGHEQYF.